This T cell receptor beta chain was documented in a study of monozygotic twins with inflammatory bowel disease. There are 15 residues in the CDR3. TCR libraries were prepared from 3,500 to 4,500 ng total RNA each. TCRdb reprocessed the 5' RACE reads and stores each CDR3 protein as one record, lacking DNA. The sample has around 370,000 distinct CDR3 sequences. Sequenced material: blood. This chain links TRBV12-3 or TRBV12-4 with TRBJ2-3; TCRdb gives TRBD1 as the D gene, but with no DNA this cannot be confirmed. The TCR comes from a human donor with ulcerative colitis or Crohn's disease, or a healthy co-twin of an affected twin (not recorded which). The CDR3 reads CASSFLDRFTDTQYF.